This record concerns one TCR beta chain sequence. As originally analysed: Using reference gene primer amplification, nucleated cell counts were estimated. Method: immunoSEQ multiplex PCR; TCRdb's copy keeps in-frame clones and lacks some. V and J calls and clone size come straight from that table; D and trimming were deduced from the DNA. This table holds about 80,000 clones, roughly 80% found once. The data stem from a study of blood T cell repertoires in COVID-19. About the study: There were acute and convalescent COVID-19 samples, and they came from the United States, Italy and Spain. The analysed material was cDNA or gDNA that came from T cells, B-cell-depleted T cells, or PBMCs.

The sequence was collected from a woman of 80 years or more with acute or convalescent COVID-19. Sequencing was performed on peripheral blood.

The CDR3 here is CASSLTGTSGAGELFF. DNA for the CDR3: TGCGCCAGCAGCTTGACCGGGACTAGCGGGGCCGGGGAGCTGTTTTTT. The chain employs TRBV5-1 and TRBJ2-2; 13 bases align to TRBD2. The CDR3 covers 16 residues. In germline, CDR1 is SGHRS, CDR2 YFSETQ. Trimming took 1 base from V and 6 from J; bases not matched to a gene: 3. Looking up the rest from reference TRBV5-1 and TRBJ2-2 gives the full variable domain: KAGVTQTPRYLIKTRGQQVTLSCSPISGHRSVSWYQQTPGQGLQFLFEYFSETQRNKGNFPGRFSGRQFSNSRSEMNVSTLELGDSALYLCASSLTGTSGAGELFFGEGSRLTVL.